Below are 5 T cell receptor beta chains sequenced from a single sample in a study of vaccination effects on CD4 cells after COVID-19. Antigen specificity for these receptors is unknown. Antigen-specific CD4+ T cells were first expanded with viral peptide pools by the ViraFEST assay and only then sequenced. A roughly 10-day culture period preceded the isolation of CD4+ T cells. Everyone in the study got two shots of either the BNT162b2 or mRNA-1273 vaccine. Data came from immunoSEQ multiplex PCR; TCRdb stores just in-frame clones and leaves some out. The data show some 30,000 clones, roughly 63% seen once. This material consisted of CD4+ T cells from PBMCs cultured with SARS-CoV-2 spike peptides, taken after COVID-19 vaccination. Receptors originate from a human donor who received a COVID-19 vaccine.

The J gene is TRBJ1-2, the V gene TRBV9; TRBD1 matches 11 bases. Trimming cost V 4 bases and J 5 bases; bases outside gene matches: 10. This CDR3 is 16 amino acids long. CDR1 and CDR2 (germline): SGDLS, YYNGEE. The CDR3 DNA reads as TGTGCCAGCAGCCAGGGGGGGACAGGGGGAAAGTATGGCTACACCTTC. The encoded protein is CASSQGGTGGKYGYTF.

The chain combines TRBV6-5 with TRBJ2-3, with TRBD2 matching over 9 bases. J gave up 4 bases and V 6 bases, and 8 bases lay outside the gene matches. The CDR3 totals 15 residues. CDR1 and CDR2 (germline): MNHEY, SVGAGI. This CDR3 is CASSPGGGAADTQYF. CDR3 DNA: TGTGCCAGCAGCCCAGGCGGGGGGGCCGCAGATACGCAGTATTTT.

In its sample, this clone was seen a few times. DNA for the CDR3: TGTGCCAGCAGTGCCGGGACAGGGGGTTTTCTTAATTCACCCCTCCACTTT. This encodes CASSAGTGGFLNSPLHF. V and J are TRBV25-1 and TRBJ1-6; 11 nucleotides agree with TRBD1. Germline loops: CDR1 MGHDK, CDR2 SYGVNS. The CDR3 sequence is 17 residues long. The ends lost 4 bases at V and 6 bases at J; junction bases unmatched: 8.

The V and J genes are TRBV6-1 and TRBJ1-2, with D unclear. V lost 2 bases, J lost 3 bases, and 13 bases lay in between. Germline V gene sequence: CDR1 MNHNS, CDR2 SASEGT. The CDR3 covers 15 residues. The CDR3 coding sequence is TGTGCCAGCAGTGAACCAGGCAGAACGGACTATGGCTACACCTTC. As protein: CASSEPGRTDYGYTF.

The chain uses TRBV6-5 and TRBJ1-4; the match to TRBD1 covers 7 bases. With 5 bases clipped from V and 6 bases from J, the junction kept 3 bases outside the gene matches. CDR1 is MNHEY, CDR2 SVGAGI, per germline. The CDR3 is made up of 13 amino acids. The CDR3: CASSRQGDEKLFF. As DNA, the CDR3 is TGTGCCAGCAGTCGACAGGGTGATGAAAAACTGTTTTTT.